The 15 T cell receptor beta chains listed next were all sequenced from one sample in a study of neurological immune-mediated disorders. TCRdb reanalysed the 5' RACE reads using MiXCR and keeps one entry per CDR3 protein. The sample holds approximately 100,000 distinct CDR3 sequences, roughly 3.5% seen once. Sequencing input: PBMCs. Source of these receptors: a woman aged 18 to 35 with multiple sclerosis.

The sample holds many counts of this clonotype. CDR3 protein: CSARDPGVLSTDTQYF. CDR3 sequence (DNA): TGCAGTGCTAGAGATCCTGGGGTCCTCAGCACAGATACGCAGTATTTT. The chain recombines TRBV20-1 with TRBJ2-3; D gene unclear. The V gene's germline CDR1 is DFQATT and CDR2 SNEGSKA (reference sequence). CDR3 length: 16 residues. The V end was cut by 0 bases, the J end by 0 bases, with 13 bases between.

The sample holds many counts of this clonotype. The chain uses TRBV3-1 and TRBJ1-6, with D unresolved. Germline V gene data show CDR1 as LGHDT and CDR2 as YNNKEL (reference sequence). Trimming stripped 0 bases from V and 8 bases from J, with 2 bases between. This CDR3 spans 12 amino acids. This CDR3 reads CASSQDYSPLHF. The CDR3 DNA follows: TGTGCCAGCAGCCAAGATTATTCACCCCTCCACTTT.

This clonotype was counted at least ten times. The chain's CDR3 is CASSSKTVTDTQYF. The CDR3 bases are TGTGCCAGCAGTTCCAAGACAGTCACAGATACGCAGTATTTT. This sequence joins TRBV6-5 and TRBJ2-3, with D tentatively TRBD1 (5 bases). V was trimmed by 4 bases and J by 2 bases, leaving 10 bases between them. The CDR3 covers 14 residues. Germline CDR1 and CDR2: MNHEY and SVGAGI.

V gene TRBV18 combines with J gene TRBJ2-7; D is unclear. The germline V and J ends were trimmed by 4 bases and 1 base, with 17 bases remaining between them. Germline CDR1 reads KGHSH; CDR2 reads LQKENI. The CDR3 is 16 amino acids. In DNA form, the CDR3 reads TGTGCCAGCTCACGGACCTATGGCGACACTTCCTACGAGCAGTACTTC. This gives the protein CASSRTYGDTSYEQYF.

This clonotype has ten or more counts. This chain connects TRBV6-1 to TRBJ1-4, with 7 bases matching TRBD1. V was clipped by 2 bases and J by 4 bases; unmatched bases: 4. This CDR3 has 15 amino acids. Germline assignment: CDR1 MNHNS and CDR2 SASEGT. CDR3 DNA: TGTGCCAGCAGTGAATTGAGGGGGCTTAATGAAAAACTGTTTTTT. Translating gives CASSELRGLNEKLFF.

The chain recombines TRBV6-4 with TRBJ2-1; D might be TRBD1 (5 bases). The V end was cut by 0 bases, the J end by 5 bases, with 5 bases between. The germline gives CDR1 MRHNA, CDR2 SNTAGT. This CDR3 spans 13 amino acids. CDR3 region: CASSDSDNNEQFF. The CDR3 coding sequence is TGTGCCAGCAGTGACTCGGACAACAATGAGCAGTTCTTC.

The sample holds many counts of this clonotype. The chain couples TRBV6-1 to TRBJ2-1; tentatively, D is TRBD2 (5 bases). Germline values: CDR1 MNHNS, CDR2 SASEGT. This CDR3 has 15 amino acids. Trimming took 0 bases from V and 4 from J, leaving 10 bases between them. The CDR3 nucleotides read TGTGCCAGCAGTGAAGCTGCGGGCAGATACAATGAGCAGTTCTTC. Protein: CASSEAAGRYNEQFF.

This clonotype showed up many times. The chain employs TRBV5-1 and TRBJ1-3; 8 bases fit TRBD1. Germline V gene lookup returns CDR1 SGHRS and CDR2 YFSETQ. The CDR3 length is 17 residues. Losses at the gene ends were 8 bases for V and 0 bases for J; bases not matched to a gene: 13. The CDR3 bases are TGCGCCAGGAAACTCCCGACAGGGGCGATCTCTGGAAACACCATATATTTT. Translating it yields CARKLPTGAISGNTIYF.

This clonotype was observed many times. The CDR3 reads CASSASYEQYF. As DNA, the CDR3 is TGTGCCAGCAGCGCTTCCTACGAGCAGTACTTC. The chain recombines TRBV5-5 with TRBJ2-7; the D is unclear. The V end lost 4 bases, the J end lost 1 base, and 3 bases lay between the germline ends. The CDR3 has 11 amino acids. The germline CDR1 and CDR2 sequences are SGHKS and YYEKEE (reference sequence).

Concerning this clonotype: Possible read error: a much larger clone is one base away. The chain recombines TRBV5-6 with TRBJ2-7; D possibly corresponds to TRBD1 (6 bases). The CDR3 has 13 amino acids. V was clipped by 5 bases and J by 5 bases, with 14 bases between them. Per germline, CDR1 SGHDT and CDR2 YYEEEE. The CDR3 here is CASSSKDSNEQYF. The CDR3 DNA follows: TGTGCCAGCAGTTCTAAGGACAGCAACGAGCAGTACTTC.

This clonotype was observed at least ten times. The rearrangement uses TRBV3-1 and TRBJ2-5, with unresolved D. CDR3 size: 14 residues. The germline V gene has CDR1 LGHDT and CDR2 YNNKEL (reference sequence). The germline V and J ends were trimmed by 1 base and 6 bases, with 12 bases remaining between them. In nucleotides, the CDR3 is TGTGCCAGCAGCCAAGGCTCCGCCGAGAAGACCCAGTACTTC. Amino acid sequence: CASSQGSAEKTQYF.

This clonotype was observed at least ten times. The V gene is TRBV24-1, the J gene TRBJ2-7; D is undetermined. CDR1 KGHDR and CDR2 SFDVKD come from the germline V gene. Trimming pared 9 bases from V and 1 base from J, leaving 18 bases between. The CDR3 spans 15 residues. The CDR3 sequence is CATGLRPYPSYEQYF. Written as DNA, the CDR3 is TGTGCCACCGGGTTACGCCCTTATCCTTCCTACGAGCAGTACTTC.

This clonotype showed up many times. The V call is TRBV9, the J call TRBJ2-3, with D tentatively TRBD2 (6 bases). CDR3 length equals 15 residues. The germline V gene has CDR1 SGDLS and CDR2 YYNGEE. V shed 0 bases and J shed 2 bases, with 10 bases lying between them. CDR3 loop: CASSVDGGYTDTQYF. CDR3 coding DNA: TGTGCCAGCAGCGTAGACGGGGGTTACACAGATACGCAGTATTTT. Variable domain in full (rest from reference TRBV9 and TRBJ2-3): DSGVTQTPKHLITATGQRVTLRCSPRSGDLSVYWYQQSLDQGLQFLIQYYNGEERAKGNILERFSAQQFPDLHSELNLSSLELGDSALYFCASSVDGGYTDTQYFGPGTRLTVL.

The table lists this clonotype with many counts. The chain links TRBV29-1 to TRBJ1-2; 8 nucleotides align to TRBD1. The germline V gene encodes CDR1 SQVTM and CDR2 ANQGSEA. V lost 6 bases and J lost 2; bases outside the gene matches: 5. The length of the CDR3 is 13 residues. The CDR3 DNA reads as TGCAGCGTCGCGGGACAGGTCAACTATGGCTACACCTTC. Translating gives CSVAGQVNYGYTF. Based on the CDR3 plus reference TRBV29-1 and TRBJ1-2, the full variable domain is SAVISQKPSRDICQRGTSLTIQCQVDSQVTMMFWYRQQPGQSLTLIATANQGSEATYESGFVIDKFPISRPNLTFSTLTVSNMSPEDSSIYLCSVAGQVNYGYTFGSGTRLTVV.

This clonotype was seen at least ten times. The chain links TRBV7-2 to TRBJ1-4; D unresolved. The CDR3 runs to 15 residues. The V gene lost 0 bases and the J gene lost 0 bases, with 5 bases spanning the gap. Per the germline V gene, CDR1 is SGHTA and CDR2 is FQGNSA. CDR3 residues: CASSLAGSTNEKLFF. The CDR3 DNA sequence: TGTGCCAGCAGCTTAGCGGGTTCAACTAATGAAAAACTGTTTTTT. The full variable domain, with the rest looked up from reference TRBV7-2 and TRBJ1-4, is GAGVSQSPSNKVTEKGKDVELRCDPISGHTALYWYRQSLGQGLEFLIYFQGNSAPDKSGLPSDRFSAERTGGSVSTLTIQRTQQEDSAVYLCASSLAGSTNEKLFFGSGTQLSVL.